The 25 T cell receptor beta chains given below trace back to one sample, sequenced in a study of shared clonotypes between healthy human individuals. TCRdb's copy holds only in-frame clones and misses some; the assay was immunoSEQ multiplex PCR. This sample carries millions of clones, 85% to 95% of them seen once, and the ten largest clones take 0.1% to 0.15%. The sample consisted of naive CD4+ T cells sorted from blood. The subset here: CD45RA+ positively selected. The receptor set was obtained from a man aged 18 to 30 in good health.

The chain carries TRBV9 and TRBJ2-2, with D uncertain. Looked up from germline, CDR1 is SGDLS and CDR2 is YYNGEE. V lost 6 bases, J lost 3 bases, and 6 bases lay in between. The CDR3 runs to 12 residues. CDR3 DNA: TGTGCCAGCACCGCGGACACCGGGGAGCTGTTTTTT. Protein sequence: CASTADTGELFF.

This chain joins TRBV11-2 and TRBJ1-4; 8 positions match TRBD1. This CDR3 contains 14 residues. CDR1 SGHAT and CDR2 FQNNGV come from the germline V gene. The V and J ends lost 6 bases and 8 bases, in that order; junction bases with no gene match: 8. The CDR3, as DNA: TGTGCCAGCAGTTCGCAGGGGGCGCGGGAAAAACTGTTTTTT. This encodes CASSSQGAREKLFF.

This clone came up once. This sequence joins TRBV5-4 and TRBJ1-2; D is possibly TRBD1 (5 bases). The CDR3 runs 14 residues. Germline CDR1 and CDR2: SGHNT and YYREEE (reference sequence). V lost 0 bases to trimming and J lost 3 bases, with 9 bases between them. The CDR3 region has the DNA TGTGCCAGCAGCTTGGAGACAGAGTACTATGGCTACACCTTC. Protein sequence: CASSLETEYYGYTF.

This clone was found once. The CDR3 nucleotides are TGTGCCAGTAGTTGGGCGGGAGGTTTTTACGAGCAGTACTTC. Translation gives CASSWAGGFYEQYF. The rearrangement joins TRBV19 to TRBJ2-7; the match to TRBD2 covers 8 bases. Germline values: CDR1 LNHDA, CDR2 SQIVND (reference sequence). This CDR3 is 14 amino acids long. With 5 bases clipped from V and 4 bases from J, the junction kept 7 bases outside the gene matches.

The chain links TRBV27 to TRBJ2-7, with D possibly TRBD1 on 5 matching bases. The CDR3 loop spans 20 amino acids. Germline V gene lookup returns CDR1 MNHEY and CDR2 SMNVEV (reference sequence). Trimming pared 0 bases from V and 2 bases from J, leaving 26 bases between. CDR3: CASSLSFLSGQGEPPYEQYF. CDR3 DNA sequence: TGTGCCAGCAGTTTATCTTTCCTCTCCGGGCAGGGCGAACCCCCCTACGAGCAGTACTTC.

This clone has only one observation. The rearrangement joins TRBV5-6 to TRBJ1-6; a possible D gene is TRBD1 (5 bases). The CDR3 length is 14 residues. V was pared by 4 bases and J by 10 bases, with 15 bases between. Germline V gene sequence: CDR1 SGHDT, CDR2 YYEEEE. In DNA, the CDR3 is TGTGCCAGCAGCAGGGACGATGGCCTATCACCCCTCCACTTT. It specifies CASSRDDGLSPLHF.

Only one count was recorded for this clone. The chain uses TRBV30 and TRBJ1-2; the match to TRBD1 covers 8 bases. Germline lookup yields CDR1 GTSNPN and CDR2 SVGIG (reference sequence). The CDR3 sequence is 13 residues long. V shed 2 bases, J shed 6 bases, and the junction held 5 bases outside the gene matches. CDR3 protein: CAWSIQGADGYTF. CDR3 bases: TGTGCCTGGAGTATCCAGGGGGCGGATGGCTACACCTTC.

The J gene is TRBJ1-6, the V gene TRBV6-5; D might be TRBD1 (5 bases). Germline loops: CDR1 MNHEY, CDR2 SVGAGI. V lost 0 bases and J 7 bases, leaving 10 bases between the germline ends. This CDR3 has 15 residues. CDR3 coding DNA: TGTGCCAGCAGTTACTCGTGGGACCTAAATTCACCCCTCCACTTT. Protein: CASSYSWDLNSPLHF.

V is TRBV7-6 and J is TRBJ2-7, with 14 bases fitting TRBD2. This CDR3 spans 17 amino acids. CDR1 and CDR2 (germline): SGHVS, FNYEAQ. Trimming at V came to 0 bases and at J to 3 bases, leaving 4 bases not matched to a gene. CDR3 sequence (DNA): TGTGCCAGCAGCTTAGCGCGAGGACTAGCGGGAGGCTACGAGCAGTACTTC. The encoded protein is CASSLARGLAGGYEQYF.

CDR3 sequence (DNA): TGTGCCAGCAGCTTGGTCGCTAGGCAGGTCACCGGGGAGCTGTTTTTT. This gives the protein CASSLVARQVTGELFF. V gene TRBV5-4 combines with J gene TRBJ2-2; no clear D gene. Germline V CDR1 and CDR2: SGHNT, YYREEE (reference sequence). The germline V and J ends were trimmed by 0 bases and 4 bases, with 13 bases remaining between them. CDR3 length: 16 amino acids.

This chain uses TRBV6-5 with TRBJ1-2; the D gene is possibly TRBD1 (6 bases). The V end lost 0 bases, the J end lost 7 bases, and 12 bases lay between the germline ends. Germline lookup yields CDR1 MNHEY and CDR2 SVGAGI. CDR3 length: 14 amino acids. CDR3 loop: CASSYSIGGSGYTF. The CDR3 nucleotides read TGTGCCAGCAGTTACTCGATAGGGGGAAGTGGCTACACCTTC.

This chain uses TRBV5-6 with TRBJ1-5; D gene uncertain. The CDR3 length is 13 residues. CDR1 and CDR2 (germline): SGHDT, YYEEEE. V was clipped by 0 bases and J by 3 bases, with 4 bases between them. This chain's CDR3 is CASSLGINQPQHF. DNA for the CDR3: TGTGCCAGCAGCTTGGGGATCAATCAGCCCCAGCATTTT.

The genes are TRBV5-6 and TRBJ1-2; the D is unclear. CDR3 length: 14 residues. Trimming stripped 1 base from V and 5 bases from J, with 12 bases between. CDR1 is SGHDT and CDR2 is YYEEEE in the germline V gene. CDR3 in amino acids: CASSLPVGVYGYTF. The CDR3 nucleotides read TGTGCCAGCAGCTTGCCGGTTGGTGTTTATGGCTACACCTTC.

The chain recombines TRBV7-2 with TRBJ2-7; perhaps TRBD2 as D (6 bases). Germline V gene lookup returns CDR1 SGHTA and CDR2 FQGNSA. The germline V and J ends were trimmed by 1 base and 6 bases, with 19 bases remaining between them. There are 16 residues in the CDR3. The CDR3: CASSLERPPVGGEQYF. The CDR3 region has the DNA TGTGCCAGCAGCTTAGAGAGGCCTCCGGTCGGGGGCGAGCAGTACTTC.

V usage is TRBV5-1 and J usage is TRBJ1-4, with no clear D. Germline V lookup: CDR1 SGHRS, CDR2 YFSETQ. CDR3 length: 14 amino acids. V lost 4 bases, J lost 5 bases, and 12 bases lay in between. As DNA, the CDR3 is TGCGCCAGCAGCGTAGACGGTACGAATGAAAAACTGTTTTTT. Protein product: CASSVDGTNEKLFF.

Only one count was recorded for this clone. The chain has TRBV18 and TRBJ2-1; weak D call: TRBD2 (5 bases). The CDR3 loop spans 13 amino acids. Germline V lookup: CDR1 KGHSH, CDR2 LQKENI. Trimming removed 10 bases from V and 2 bases from J, with 12 bases in between. In nucleotides, the CDR3 is TGTGCCACTGCGGACTTGCCCTACAATGAGCAGTTCTTC. Translating gives CATADLPYNEQFF.

The chain combines TRBV25-1 with TRBJ2-3; 9 bases map to TRBD2. Per the germline V gene, CDR1 is MGHDK and CDR2 is SYGVNS. The junction had 8 bases not matched to a gene; V was cut back by 5 bases and J by 2 bases. This CDR3 is 16 amino acids long. In DNA form, the CDR3 reads TGTGCCAGCAGTTCAACAGCGGGGGGTTTCACAGATACGCAGTATTTT. It specifies CASSSTAGGFTDTQYF.

The genes are TRBV7-6 and TRBJ2-7; D gene ambiguous. In germline, CDR1 is SGHVS, CDR2 FNYEAQ. The CDR3 has 13 residues. Trimming cost V 4 bases and J 6 bases, with 13 bases left between them. CDR3 sequence reads: CASSSAPLGEQYF. The CDR3 DNA reads as TGTGCCAGCAGCTCGGCACCGCTCGGCGAGCAGTACTTC. The full variable domain, in which reference TRBV7-6 and TRBJ2-7 provide the parts outside the CDR3, is GAGVSQSPRYKVTKRGQDVALRCDPISGHVSLYWYRQALGQGPEFLTYFNYEAQQDKSGLPNDRFSAERPEGSISTLTIQRTEQRDSAMYRCASSSAPLGEQYFGPGTRLTVT.

The CDR3 loop reads CASSYSPPGVTGELFF. The CDR3 DNA reads as TGTGCCAGCAGTTACTCCCCCCCGGGGGTCACCGGGGAGCTGTTTTTT. This chain links TRBV6-5 with TRBJ2-2, with D maybe TRBD2 (6 bases). Trimming left V 0 bases short and J 4 bases short, with 12 bases between. CDR3 size: 16 residues. Germline V lookup: CDR1 MNHEY, CDR2 SVGAGI.

V usage is TRBV9 and J usage is TRBJ2-2, with D perhaps matching TRBD2 (5 bases). Trimming stripped 0 bases from V and 8 bases from J, with 20 bases between. The CDR3 has 17 residues. Germline CDR1 reads SGDLS; CDR2 reads YYNGEE. CDR3 bases: TGTGCCAGCAGCGTAGCTTCCTCGGGGAGTGGGTTGGGGGAGCTGTTTTTT. It translates to CASSVASSGSGLGELFF.

The chain is built from TRBV6-5 and TRBJ2-4, with 8 bases aligning to TRBD2. CDR3 length equals 16 residues. The ends lost 4 bases at V and 0 bases at J; junction bases unmatched: 5. Germline V gene lookup returns CDR1 MNHEY and CDR2 SVGAGI. The CDR3 region has the DNA TGTGCCAGCAGTTCCATAGCGGGGAGAGCCAAAAACATTCAGTACTTC. Amino acids: CASSSIAGRAKNIQYF.

CDR3 loop: CASSLARVGQASGDGYTF. Written as DNA, the CDR3 is TGTGCCAGCAGCTTAGCACGGGTCGGACAGGCGTCCGGGGATGGCTACACCTTC. This rearrangement joins TRBV7-2 to TRBJ1-2, with 7 positions matching TRBD1. The J segment lost 6 bases and the V segment lost 0 bases, leaving 16 bases of the junction unmatched. Germline loops: CDR1 SGHTA, CDR2 FQGNSA. The CDR3 has 18 residues.

This clone was seen a single time. The J gene is TRBJ2-2, the V gene TRBV5-4, with D perhaps given as TRBD1 or TRBD2 (5 bases each). The germline V gene has CDR1 SGHNT and CDR2 YYREEE (reference sequence). V lost 3 bases and J 5 bases, leaving 17 bases between the germline ends. The CDR3 has 16 residues. This CDR3 is CASSSSRDHRTGELFF. CDR3 in DNA: TGTGCCAGCAGCTCATCACGGGACCACCGAACCGGGGAGCTGTTTTTT.

This chain uses TRBV28 with TRBJ1-6; TRBD1 matches at 9 bases. CDR1 is MDHEN and CDR2 is SYDVKM in the germline V gene. CDR3 length equals 15 residues. Trimming at V came to 5 bases and at J to 7 bases, leaving 6 bases not matched to a gene. The CDR3 spells CASSPPGQGNSPLHF. The CDR3, as DNA: TGTGCCAGCAGTCCACCTGGACAGGGGAATTCACCCCTCCACTTT.

The CDR3 region is CASSEMTGDNQPQHF. In nucleotides, the CDR3 is TGTGCCAGCAGTGAGATGACAGGGGACAATCAGCCCCAGCATTTT. The chain uses TRBV6-1 and TRBJ1-5; TRBD1 aligns across 8 bases. The CDR3 spans 15 residues. Germline V CDR1 and CDR2: MNHNS, SASEGT. Trimming took 3 bases from V and 3 from J; bases not matched to a gene: 4.